This TCR beta chain appears in the sequencing data of a study of blood T cells in healthy people across ages (dated by TCRdb to the mid-2010s). In the study overall: In model experiments, roughly one uniquely barcoded TCR beta cDNA molecule per two T cells was captured by template switching. The study measured age-related changes in TCR beta repertoire diversity using deep sequencing normalized with unique cDNA molecular identifiers. The donors were split into four age groups: young (average around 15 years), middle-aged (nearly 40), aged (approximately 60) and long-lived (82). To avoid experimental bias, donors of different ages were randomly spread across the sequencing lanes. Using the same blood draw, the study looked at two additional independent replicas of 1 million unique cDNA reads for two donors, one aged 18 to 29 and the other aged 80 or older.

To note about this clonotype: What antigen it recognizes has not been identified. Base-call qualities are not available, and no considerably larger clone is one nucleotide away.

Library construction relied on 5' RACE. For sequencing, an Illumina HiSeq 2500 was employed. The second PCR ran for about 6 to 11 cycles and used a J-beta primer mix along with a sample-barcoded 5' primer. Each TCR beta cDNA molecule received a unique molecular identifier from a template-switch 5' adaptor carrying 12 random nucleotides. Each sample yielded at least 2.5 million CDR3-containing paired-end reads. All of the RNA was converted into first-strand cDNA using the Mint cDNA synthesis kit, with a TRBC-specific oligonucleotide serving as the primer. All cDNA was treated with uracil-DNA glycosylase and then went through a first 18-cycle PCR with the universal primers M1SS and BC2_uni_R. Turning to the authors' computational methods: For normalization, 1 million high-quality reads, each with a distinct molecular identifier, were randomly selected from each sample. Instead of being binned into consensus sequences, reads that shared molecular identifiers were thrown out. MiTCR, set to a Q25 quality threshold and the strictest error-elimination algorithm, was used for CDR3 identification, clonotype clustering and error correction. Lower-bound total TCR beta diversity was estimated with a nonparametric unseen species model using Euler transformation. Using fastp trimming at Q25 and MiXCR clonotype assembly, TCRdb reanalyzed the public sequencing data and kept in-frame beta chains. CDR3 protein duplicates are merged, each entry listing the most common genes and DNA. The V and J calls come from TCRdb's annotation, not from the publication. This sample is represented by about 940,000 distinct CDR3 sequences; about 48% of them were singletons. Roughly 13% of the sample is in the top ten clones.

V loses 4 bases at its end and J loses 0 bases; junction bases beyond the gene matches: 1. Sequences SGHNT (CDR1) and YYREEE (CDR2) are obtained from the germline V gene (reference sequence). Its CDR3 holds 15 amino acids, cysteine through phenylalanine. Only the CDR3 portion is preserved as DNA: 45 bases, with reading frame beginning at the first base. The donors were around 39 Caucasian individuals from Russia, aged 6 to 90 years, who were systemically healthy. Each donor gave ten milliliters of peripheral blood, collected into EDTA-treated Vacutainer tubes. Ficoll-Paque density-gradient centrifugation was used to isolate PBMCs, with at least 6.5 million per sample. Total RNA was extracted from PBMCs with Trizol reagent, with at least 5 micrograms obtained per sample. For every donor, flow cytometry on a PBMC aliquot measured the percentage of naive CD45RAhigh/CD27high T cells. Points the paper makes about the study in general: Estimates of total diversity based on one million sequenced T cells were considered lower bounds and underestimates. The percentage of naive T cells measured by flow cytometry correlated strongly with observed TCR beta diversity. The CMV infection status of donors was not known, potentially confounding age-related changes in expanded clonotypes. As age increased, observed TCR beta diversity per million T cells dropped in a roughly linear way, and a significant reduction was already evident by age about 40. Conclusive comparison of naive and antigen-experienced compartments was prevented by the profiling of bulk unsorted PBMCs. Compared with the aged group, the long-lived group had more naive CD4+ T cells, fewer expanded clones and increased TCR diversity, a pattern suggesting age selection.

What was sequenced was blood. The receptor comes from a man aged 25 to 40 in good health. The V gene is TRBV5-4 and the J gene is TRBJ2-6; TRBD1 lines up with 7 middle nucleotides. The base sequence is TGTGCCAGCAGCGACAGGGACTCTGGGGCCAACGTCCTGACTTTC. The translation is CASSDRDSGANVLTF. With the portions outside the CDR3 filled from the reference TRBV5-4 and TRBJ2-6 genes, the complete variable region becomes ETGVTQSPTHLIKTRGQQVTLRCSSQSGHNTVSWYQQALGQGPQFIFQYYREEENGRGNFPPRFSGLQFPNYSSELNVNALELDDSALYLCASSDRDSGANVLTFGAGSRLTVL.